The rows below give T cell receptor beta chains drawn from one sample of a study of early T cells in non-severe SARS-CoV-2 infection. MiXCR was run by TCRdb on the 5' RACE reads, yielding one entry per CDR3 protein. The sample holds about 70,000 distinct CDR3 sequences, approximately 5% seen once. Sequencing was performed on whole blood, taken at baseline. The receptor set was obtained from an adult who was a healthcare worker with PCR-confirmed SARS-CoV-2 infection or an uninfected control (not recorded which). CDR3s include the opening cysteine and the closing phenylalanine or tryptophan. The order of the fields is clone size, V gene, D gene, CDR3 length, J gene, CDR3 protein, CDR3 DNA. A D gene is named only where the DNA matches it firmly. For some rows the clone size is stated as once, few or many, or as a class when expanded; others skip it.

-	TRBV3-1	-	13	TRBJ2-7	CASSQAPPYEQYF	TGTGCCAGCAGCCAAGCCCCTCCCTACGAGCAGTACTTC
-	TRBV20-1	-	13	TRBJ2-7	CSAQGILSYEQYF	TGCAGTGCTCAGGGGATTCTCTCCTACGAGCAGTACTTC
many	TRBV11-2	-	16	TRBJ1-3	CASSPTRGPSGNTIYF	TGTGCCAGCAGCCCGACCCGGGGGCCCTCTGGAAACACCATATATTTT
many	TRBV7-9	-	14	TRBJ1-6	CASSSHSRNSPLHF	TGTGCCAGCAGCTCCCACAGCCGTAATTCACCCCTCCACTTT
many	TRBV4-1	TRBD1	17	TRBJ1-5	CASSQGTGGYAKQPQHF	TGCGCCAGCAGCCAAGGGACAGGGGGCTATGCGAAACAGCCCCAGCATTTT
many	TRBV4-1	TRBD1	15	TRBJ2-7	CASSPRSGTEYEQYF	TGCGCCAGCAGCCCTCGATCCGGGACAGAATACGAGCAGTACTTC
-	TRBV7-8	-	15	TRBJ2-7	CASSLFSGNSGEQYF	TGTGCCAGCAGCTTATTTTCCGGGAATTCTGGCGAGCAGTACTTC
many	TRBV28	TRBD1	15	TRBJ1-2	CASSLPGTGGRGYTF	TGTGCCAGCAGTCTACCCGGGACAGGGGGCCGTGGCTACACCTTC
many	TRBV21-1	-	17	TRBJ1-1	CASSPHRTGDMNTEAFF	TGTGCCAGCAGCCCCCACCGGACAGGAGACATGAACACTGAAGCTTTCTTT
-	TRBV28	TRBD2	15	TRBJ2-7	CASSLSSGKPIEQYF	TGTGCCAGCAGTTTATCTAGCGGGAAACCGATCGAGCAGTACTTC
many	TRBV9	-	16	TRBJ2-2	CASSFRLVANTGELFF	TGTGCCAGCAGCTTTAGACTAGTGGCGAACACCGGGGAGCTGTTTTTT
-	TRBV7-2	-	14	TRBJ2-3	CASSPTSLTDTQYF	TGTGCCAGCAGCCCAACTAGCCTGACAGATACGCAGTATTTT
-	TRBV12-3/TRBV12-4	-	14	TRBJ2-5	CASSLFLGSETQYF	TGTGCCAGCAGTTTATTCCTGGGTAGCGAGACCCAGTACTTC
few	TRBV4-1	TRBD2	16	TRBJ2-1	CASSQGTSGLGNEQFF	TGCGCCAGCAGCCAAGGAACTAGCGGGCTAGGTAATGAGCAGTTCTTC
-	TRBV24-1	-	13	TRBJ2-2	CATSPGLTGELFF	TGTGCCACCAGTCCGGGGCTCACCGGGGAGCTGTTTTTT
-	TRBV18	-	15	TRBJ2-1	CASSSLSGSYNEQFF	TGTGCCAGCTCTTCCCTTAGCGGTTCCTACAATGAGCAGTTCTTC
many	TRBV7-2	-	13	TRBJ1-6	CASSLRGNSPLHF	TGTGCCAGCAGCTTAAGGGGAAATTCACCCCTCCACTTT
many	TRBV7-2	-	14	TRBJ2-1	CASTPAGQYNEQFF	TGTGCCAGCACCCCCGCCGGCCAGTACAATGAGCAGTTCTTC
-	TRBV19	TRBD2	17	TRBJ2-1	CASSGPGVAGGYNEQFF	TGTGCCAGTAGTGGCCCTGGGGTAGCGGGGGGATACAATGAGCAGTTCTTC
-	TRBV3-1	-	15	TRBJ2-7	CASSQAPVSSYEQYF	TGTGCCAGCAGCCAAGCTCCGGTAAGCTCCTACGAGCAGTACTTC
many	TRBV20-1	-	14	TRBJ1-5	CSASVGRVNQPQHF	TGCAGTGCTAGCGTTGGCAGGGTGAATCAGCCCCAGCATTTT
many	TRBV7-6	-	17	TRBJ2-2	CASRRPVPGANTGELFF	TGTGCCAGCAGACGCCCGGTTCCGGGAGCGAACACCGGGGAGCTGTTTTTT
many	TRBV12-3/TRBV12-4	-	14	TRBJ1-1	CASRSKGGNTEAFF	TGTGCCAGCAGGTCAAAGGGCGGTAACACTGAAGCTTTCTTT
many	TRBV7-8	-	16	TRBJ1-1	CASSLWRAAANTEAFF	TGTGCCAGCAGCTTATGGCGAGCGGCGGCGAACACTGAAGCTTTCTTT
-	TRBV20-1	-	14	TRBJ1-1	CSAKGQNMNTEAFF	TGCAGTGCTAAAGGACAGAACATGAACACTGAAGCTTTCTTT
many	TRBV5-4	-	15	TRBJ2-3	CASSPGQPSTDTQYF	TGTGCCAGCAGCCCCGGACAGCCCAGCACAGATACGCAGTATTTT
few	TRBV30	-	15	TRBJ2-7	CAWSEAFASIYEQYF	TGTGCCTGGAGTGAGGCTTTTGCGTCTATCTACGAGCAGTACTTC
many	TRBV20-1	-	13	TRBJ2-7	CSAKFNRDYEQYF	TGCAGTGCTAAATTCAACAGAGACTACGAGCAGTACTTC
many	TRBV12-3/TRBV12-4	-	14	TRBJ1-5	CASSIGRENQPQHF	TGTGCCAGCAGTATCGGACGAGAAAATCAGCCCCAGCATTTT
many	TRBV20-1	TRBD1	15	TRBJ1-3	CSVLQGALSGNTIYF	TGCAGTGTTTTACAGGGGGCGCTTTCTGGAAACACCATATATTTT
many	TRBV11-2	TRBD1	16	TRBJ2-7	CASSPTAGTDSYEQYF	TGTGCCAGCAGCCCTACCGCCGGGACAGATTCCTACGAGCAGTACTTC
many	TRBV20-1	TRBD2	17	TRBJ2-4	CSSPYSHSGGAKNIQYF	TGCAGCTCTCCCTACAGTCATAGCGGGGGAGCCAAAAACATTCAGTACTTC
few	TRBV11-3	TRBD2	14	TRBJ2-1	CASSSGLAGGEQFF	TGTGCCAGCAGCTCGGGACTAGCGGGAGGCGAGCAGTTCTTC
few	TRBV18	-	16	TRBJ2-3	CASSPLGAGDTDTQYF	TGTGCCAGCTCACCGCTGGGGGCCGGGGACACAGATACGCAGTATTTT
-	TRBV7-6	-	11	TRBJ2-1	CASSLGVEQFF	TGTGCCAGCAGCTTAGGAGTTGAGCAGTTCTTC
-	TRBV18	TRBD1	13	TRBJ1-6	CASSTTGASPLHF	TGTGCCAGCTCAACTACAGGGGCTTCACCCCTCCACTTT
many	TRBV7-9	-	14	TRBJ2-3	CASSLLQGGDTQYF	TGTGCCAGCAGCTTACTACAGGGCGGGGATACGCAGTATTTT
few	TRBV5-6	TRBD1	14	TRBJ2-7	CASSWRQGAYEQYF	TGTGCCAGCAGCTGGCGACAGGGGGCGTACGAGCAGTACTTC
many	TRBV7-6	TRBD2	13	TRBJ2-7	CASSFDRAGEQYF	TGTGCCAGCAGCTTCGACAGAGCGGGGGAGCAGTACTTC
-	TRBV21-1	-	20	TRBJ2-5	CASSKGDSGRPQDPQETQYF	TGTGCCAGCAGCAAAGGGGATAGCGGGAGGCCACAAGATCCACAAGAGACCCAGTACTTC
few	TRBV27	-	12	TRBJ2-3	CASRLSTDTQYF	TGTGCCAGCAGACTTAGCACAGATACGCAGTATTTT
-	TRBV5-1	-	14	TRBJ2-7	CASSSAEKLGEQYF	TGCGCCAGCAGCTCGGCGGAAAAACTCGGGGAGCAGTACTTC
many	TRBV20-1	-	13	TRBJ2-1	CSALRASYNEQFF	TGCAGTGCTTTAAGGGCCTCCTACAATGAGCAGTTCTTC
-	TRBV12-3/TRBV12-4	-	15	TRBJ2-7	CASSLGFGPNLEQYF	TGTGCCAGCAGTTTAGGGTTTGGTCCTAACTTGGAGCAGTACTTC
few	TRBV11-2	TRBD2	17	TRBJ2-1	CASSLGLPAGARNEQFF	TGTGCCAGCAGCTTGGGGCTTCCAGCGGGAGCGAGGAATGAGCAGTTCTTC
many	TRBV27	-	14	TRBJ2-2	CASSLSGVGRELFF	TGTGCCAGCAGTTTGTCGGGAGTGGGCCGGGAGCTGTTTTTT
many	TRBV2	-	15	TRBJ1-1	CASSVRGTGNTEAFF	TGTGCCAGCAGTGTAAGAGGTACAGGGAACACTGAAGCTTTCTTT
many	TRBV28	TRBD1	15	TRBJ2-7	CASSFRDREIHEQYF	TGTGCCAGCAGTTTTCGGGACAGGGAAATCCACGAGCAGTACTTC
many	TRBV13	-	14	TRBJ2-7	CASSLGPASYEQYF	TGTGCCAGCAGCTTAGGGCCAGCCTCCTACGAGCAGTACTTC
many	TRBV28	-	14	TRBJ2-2	CASSSRLNTGELFF	TGTGCCAGCAGTTCCAGATTGAACACCGGGGAGCTGTTTTTT
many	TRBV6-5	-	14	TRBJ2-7	CASTPKRSTYEQYF	TGTGCCAGCACCCCGAAGCGTAGCACCTACGAGCAGTACTTC
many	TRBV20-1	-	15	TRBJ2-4	CSASLESRVKNIQYF	TGCAGTGCTTCCCTCGAAAGCAGGGTCAAAAACATTCAGTACTTC
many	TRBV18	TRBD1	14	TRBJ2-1	CASSGQGANNEQFF	TGTGCCAGCTCAGGACAGGGGGCCAACAATGAGCAGTTCTTC